The sequence of this T cell receptor (beta chain) was determined in a study of blood T cell repertoires in COVID-19. Study background: COVID-19 samples collected from the United States, Italy and Spain covered acute and convalescent phases.

V gave up 8 bases and J gave up 0 bases, with 13 bases separating them. This CDR3 is 15 amino acids long. Germline lookup yields CDR1 MNHEY and CDR2 SVGAGI. Produced via immunoSEQ multiplex PCR; TCRdb's table is partial and in-frame only. The sample has about 240,000 clones, roughly 80% seen once; the top ten hold about an eighth. Sequencing was done on a sample of peripheral blood. The source is a woman in her fifties or sixties with active or convalescent COVID-19. The J gene is TRBJ1-4, the V gene TRBV6-5, with a weak D call TRBD1 (6 bases). The CDR3 sequence: CASRRTVATNEKLFF. CDR3 coding DNA: TGTGCCAGCCGACGGACAGTTGCAACTAATGAAAAACTGTTTTTT.